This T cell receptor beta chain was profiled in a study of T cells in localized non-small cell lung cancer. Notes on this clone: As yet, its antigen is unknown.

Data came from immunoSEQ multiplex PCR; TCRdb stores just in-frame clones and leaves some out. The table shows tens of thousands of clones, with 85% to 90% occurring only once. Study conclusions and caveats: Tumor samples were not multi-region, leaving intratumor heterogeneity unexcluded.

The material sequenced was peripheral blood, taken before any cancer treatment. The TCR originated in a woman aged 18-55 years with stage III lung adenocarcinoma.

The CDR3 loop is CASSEGGSLKTQYF. The CDR3 DNA is TGTGCCAGCAGTGAAGGAGGTAGTCTCAAGACCCAGTACTTC. This chain uses TRBV2 with TRBJ2-5; D gene ambiguous. The CDR3 loop spans 14 amino acids. CDR1 is SNHLY, CDR2 FYNNEI, per germline. The germline V and J ends were trimmed by 1 base and 6 bases, with 12 bases remaining between them.